This TCR beta chain was sequenced in a study of blood T cell repertoires in COVID-19. Sequenced by immunoSEQ multiplex PCR; TCRdb stores in-frame clones only, minus some. The table lists about 190,000 clones, approximately 84% of them singletons. The V and J ends lost 6 bases and 0 bases respectively, with 6 bases between them. Germline CDR1 reads LNHDA; CDR2 reads SQIVND (reference sequence). The CDR3 extends over 13 amino acids. Material: PBMCs or T cells enriched from blood (not recorded which). V and J are TRBV19 and TRBJ1-5; no firm D call. This receptor was obtained from a young woman who had recovered from COVID-19. CDR3 in amino acids: CASSLNSNQPQHF. The CDR3 DNA is TGTGCCAGTAGCCTAAATAGCAATCAGCCCCAGCATTTT.